This T cell receptor (beta chain) was obtained from a study of T cell responses to AZD1222 COVID-19 vaccine. Trimming took 1 base from V and 3 from J; bases not matched to a gene: 2. Germline values: CDR1 KGHSH, CDR2 LQKENI. CDR3 length equals 14 residues. A word on this clone: Antigen unknown.

The protocol was immunoSEQ multiplex PCR, while the TCRdb copy is restricted to in-frame clones and leaves out a portion. The table records more than 95,000 clones, about 91% of them present only once. Points from the study as a whole: Reports say nearly half of spike-specific TCRs go after unmutated variant regions. Mostly white British, mostly female donors; authors suggested clonal diversity may be underestimated.

The chain uses TRBV18 and TRBJ1-1, with 7 bases lining up with TRBD1. This clonotype originated in an adult in good health. The sample here was peripheral blood, taken on day 0 of AZD1222 vaccination. CDR3 nucleotides: TGTGCCAGCTCACCACAGGGGGCGGACACTGAAGCTTTCTTT. It yields the protein CASSPQGADTEAFF.